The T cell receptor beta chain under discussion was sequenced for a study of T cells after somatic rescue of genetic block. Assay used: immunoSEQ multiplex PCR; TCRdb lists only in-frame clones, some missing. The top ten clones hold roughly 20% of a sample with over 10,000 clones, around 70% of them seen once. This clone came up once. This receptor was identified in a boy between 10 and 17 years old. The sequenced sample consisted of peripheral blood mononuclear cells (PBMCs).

Here the CDR3 DNA reads TGTGCCAGCAGCTCAATAGCGGGGGGGCCCGGCACAGATACGCAGTATTTT. It encodes CASSSIAGGPGTDTQYF. The rearrangement joins TRBV11-2 to TRBJ2-3; 11 bases map to TRBD2. Germline V gene sequence: CDR1 SGHAT, CDR2 FQNNGV. The V and J ends lost 4 bases and 1 base, in that order; junction bases with no gene match: 7. The CDR3 contains 17 residues.